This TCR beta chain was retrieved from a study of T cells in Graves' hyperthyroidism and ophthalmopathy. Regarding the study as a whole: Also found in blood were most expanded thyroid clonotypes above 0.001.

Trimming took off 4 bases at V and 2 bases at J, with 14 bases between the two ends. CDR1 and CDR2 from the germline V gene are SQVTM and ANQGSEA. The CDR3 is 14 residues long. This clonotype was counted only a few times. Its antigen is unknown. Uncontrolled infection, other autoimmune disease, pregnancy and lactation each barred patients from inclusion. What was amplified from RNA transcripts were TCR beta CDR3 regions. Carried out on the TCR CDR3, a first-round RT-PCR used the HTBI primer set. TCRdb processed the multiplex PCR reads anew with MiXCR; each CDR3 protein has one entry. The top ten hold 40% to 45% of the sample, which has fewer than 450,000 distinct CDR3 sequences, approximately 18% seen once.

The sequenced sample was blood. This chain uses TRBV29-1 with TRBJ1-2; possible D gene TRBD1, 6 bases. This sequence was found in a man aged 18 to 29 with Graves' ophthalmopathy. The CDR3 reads CSVGDRGGNYGYTF. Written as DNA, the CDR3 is TGCAGCGTTGGGGACCGAGGGGGGAACTATGGCTACACCTTC. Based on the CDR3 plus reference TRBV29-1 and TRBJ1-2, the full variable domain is SAVISQKPSRDICQRGTSLTIQCQVDSQVTMMFWYRQQPGQSLTLIATANQGSEATYESGFVIDKFPISRPNLTFSTLTVSNMSPEDSSIYLCSVGDRGGNYGYTFGSGTRLTVV.